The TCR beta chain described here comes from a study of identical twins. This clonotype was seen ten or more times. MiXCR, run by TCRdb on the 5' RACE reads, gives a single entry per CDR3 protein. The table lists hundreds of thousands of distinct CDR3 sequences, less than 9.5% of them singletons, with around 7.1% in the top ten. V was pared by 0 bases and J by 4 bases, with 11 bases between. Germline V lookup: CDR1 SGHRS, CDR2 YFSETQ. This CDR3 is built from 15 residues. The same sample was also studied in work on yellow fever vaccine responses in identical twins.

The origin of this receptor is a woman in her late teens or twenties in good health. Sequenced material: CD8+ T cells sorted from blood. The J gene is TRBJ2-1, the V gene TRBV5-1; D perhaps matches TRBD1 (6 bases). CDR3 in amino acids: CASSLADDRYNEQFF. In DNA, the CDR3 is TGCGCCAGCAGCTTGGCCGATGACAGGTACAATGAGCAGTTCTTC.